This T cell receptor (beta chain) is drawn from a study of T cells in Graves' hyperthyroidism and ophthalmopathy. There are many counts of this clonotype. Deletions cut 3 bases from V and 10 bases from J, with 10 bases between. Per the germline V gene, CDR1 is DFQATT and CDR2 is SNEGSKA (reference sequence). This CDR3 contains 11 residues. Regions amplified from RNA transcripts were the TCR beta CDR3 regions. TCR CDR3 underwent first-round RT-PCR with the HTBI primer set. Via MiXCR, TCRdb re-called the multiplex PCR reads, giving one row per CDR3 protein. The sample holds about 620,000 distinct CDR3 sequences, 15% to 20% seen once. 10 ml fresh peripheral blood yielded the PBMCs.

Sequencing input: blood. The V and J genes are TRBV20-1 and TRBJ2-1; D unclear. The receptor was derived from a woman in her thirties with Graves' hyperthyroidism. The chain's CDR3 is CSASGNAEQFF. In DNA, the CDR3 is TGCAGTGCTAGTGGAAACGCCGAGCAGTTCTTC.